This T cell receptor beta chain was sequenced during a study of tumor-infiltrating lymphocytes in primary liver carcinoma. Each 20-30 mg portion of unsorted bulk tissue served as the source for co-extraction of RNA and DNA. The CDR3 consists of 13 residues. TCR beta cDNA was prepared out of around 460 ng total RNA by means of a constant-region primer. Construction of TCR beta libraries relied on three successive nested multiplex PCR rounds employing slightly modified ARM-PCR. Two initial PCR rounds of ten to eleven cycles each paired TRBV1-TRBV30 forward primers with a C-beta reverse primer. TCRdb reanalysed the multiplex PCR reads using MiXCR and keeps one entry per CDR3 protein. The sample shows fewer than 75,000 distinct CDR3 sequences, 71% of them seen only once. About this clonotype itself: An end of the junction does not agree with germline; a read error may underlie this.

The receptor's source is a man aged 40-49 years with primary liver carcinoma and hepatitis B virus infection. This chain joins TRBV12-3 or TRBV12-4 and TRBJ1-5, with TRBD1 as a possible D gene (5 bases). The sequencing sample was made of liver tumor tissue from sampling region 2. Subset noted: tumor region T2, inferior pole. CDR3 sequence: CASSLAGRQPRHF. CDR3 sequence (DNA): TGTGCCAGCAGTTTGGCGGGACGGCAGCCCCGGCATTTT.